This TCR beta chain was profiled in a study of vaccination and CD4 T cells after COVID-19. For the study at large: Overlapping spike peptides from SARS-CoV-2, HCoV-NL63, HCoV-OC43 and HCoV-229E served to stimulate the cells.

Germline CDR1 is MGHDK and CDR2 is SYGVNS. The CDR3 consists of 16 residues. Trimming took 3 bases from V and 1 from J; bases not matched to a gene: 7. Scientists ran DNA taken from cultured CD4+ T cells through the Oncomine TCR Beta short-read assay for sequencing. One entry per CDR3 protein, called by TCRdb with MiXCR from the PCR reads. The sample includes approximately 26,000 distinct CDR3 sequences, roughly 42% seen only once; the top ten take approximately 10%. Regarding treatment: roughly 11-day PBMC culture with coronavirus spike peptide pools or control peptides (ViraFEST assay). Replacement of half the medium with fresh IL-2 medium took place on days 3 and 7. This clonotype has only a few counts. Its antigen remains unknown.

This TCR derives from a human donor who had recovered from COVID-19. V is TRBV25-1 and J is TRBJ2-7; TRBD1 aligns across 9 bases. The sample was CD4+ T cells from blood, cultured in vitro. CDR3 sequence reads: CASSDPSGTGSYEQYF. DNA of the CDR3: TGTGCCAGCAGTGACCCGAGCGGGACAGGGTCCTACGAGCAGTACTTC.